This T cell receptor (beta chain) was recovered during a study of cytomegalovirus exposure and HLA in healthy donors. For the study at large: In a previous analysis, nearly 120 million unique TCR beta sequences were found from 150 million to 200 million T cells. Findings and limits, study-wide: Using the classifier, cytomegalovirus status was reportedly diagnosed with high specificity and sensitivity. Earlier findings revealed that most TCR beta V segments proved productive either about 87% or about 30% of the time.

13 Jbeta primers and 60 Vbeta primers were used for the PCR. Produced via immunoSEQ multiplex PCR; TCRdb's table is partial and in-frame only. In the table there are some 170,000 clones, 80% to 90% of which are singletons. As to this clone: Its antigen is not identified.

The CDR3 is 13 amino acids. Germline loops: CDR1 SQVTM, CDR2 ANQGSEA. V gave up 5 bases and J gave up 2 bases; unmatched junction bases: 3. The gene calls are TRBV29-1 and TRBJ2-7; 10 bases are a match to TRBD1. Material: PBMCs. The source of this sequence is a woman between 45 and 60 years old in good health and CMV-seronegative. The CDR3 DNA reads TGCAGCGTTCCGGGACAGGGGCCCTACGAGCAGTACTTC. Residues: CSVPGQGPYEQYF.